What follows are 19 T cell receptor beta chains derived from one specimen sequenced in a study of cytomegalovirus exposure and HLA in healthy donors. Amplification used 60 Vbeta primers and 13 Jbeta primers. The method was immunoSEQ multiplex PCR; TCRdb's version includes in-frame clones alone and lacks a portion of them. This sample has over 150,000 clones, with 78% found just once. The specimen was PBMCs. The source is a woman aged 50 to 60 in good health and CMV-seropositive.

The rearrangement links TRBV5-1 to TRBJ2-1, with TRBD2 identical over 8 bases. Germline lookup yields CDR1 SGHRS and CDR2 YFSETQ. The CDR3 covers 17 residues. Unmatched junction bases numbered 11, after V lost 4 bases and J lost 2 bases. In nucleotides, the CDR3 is TGCGCCAGCAGCCTGCGTGGGGCGGGGGGTCCCTACAATGAGCAGTTCTTC. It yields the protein CASSLRGAGGPYNEQFF.

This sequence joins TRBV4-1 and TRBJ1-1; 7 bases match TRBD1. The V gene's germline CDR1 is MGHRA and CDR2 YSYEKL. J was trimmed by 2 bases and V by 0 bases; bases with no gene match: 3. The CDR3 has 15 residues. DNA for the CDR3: TGCGCCAGCAGCCAAGAAACAGGGGATAACACTGAAGCTTTCTTT. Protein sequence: CASSQETGDNTEAFF.

The CDR3 region has the DNA TGCGCCAGCTCTAGACAGTTCCAAGAGACCCAGTACTTC. This encodes CASSRQFQETQYF. This chain joins TRBV5-1 and TRBJ2-5; TRBD1 might be the D (5 bases). CDR1 and CDR2 from the germline V gene are SGHRS and YFSETQ. V was clipped by 7 bases and J by 1 base, with 11 bases between them. The CDR3 consists of 13 residues.

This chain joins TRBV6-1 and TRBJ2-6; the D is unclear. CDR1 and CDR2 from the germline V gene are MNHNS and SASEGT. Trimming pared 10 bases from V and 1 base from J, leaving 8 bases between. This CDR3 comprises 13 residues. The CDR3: CATLLSGANVLTF. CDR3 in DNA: TGTGCCACCCTTCTGTCTGGGGCCAACGTCCTGACTTTC.

The CDR3 DNA reads TGCGCCAGCACCGAAAGGGACAGGGGTATCGCCGGGGAGCTGTTTTTT. This translates into CASTERDRGIAGELFF. The chain recombines TRBV10-1 with TRBJ2-2; 10 bases agree with TRBD1. This CDR3 is built from 16 residues. Germline CDR1 and CDR2: WNHNN and SYGVQD (reference sequence). V lost 7 bases and J lost 6; bases outside the gene matches: 11.

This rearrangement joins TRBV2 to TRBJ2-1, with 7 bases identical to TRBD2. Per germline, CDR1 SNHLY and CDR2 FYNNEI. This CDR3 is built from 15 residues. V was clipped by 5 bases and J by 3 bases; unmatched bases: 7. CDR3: CASSLSGGGYNEQFF. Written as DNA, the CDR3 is TGTGCCAGCAGTCTATCGGGGGGAGGCTACAATGAGCAGTTCTTC.

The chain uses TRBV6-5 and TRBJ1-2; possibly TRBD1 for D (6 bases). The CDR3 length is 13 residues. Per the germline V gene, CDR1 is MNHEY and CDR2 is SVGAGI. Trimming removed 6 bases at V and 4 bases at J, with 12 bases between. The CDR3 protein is CASSPTGPYGYTF. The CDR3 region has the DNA TGTGCCAGCAGCCCTACAGGGCCCTATGGCTACACCTTC.

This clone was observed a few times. The CDR3 is CASSPPPGDYGYTF. The CDR3 DNA reads as TGTGCCAGCAGCCCCCCCCCAGGGGATTATGGCTACACCTTC. The chain employs TRBV11-2 and TRBJ1-2, with TRBD1 as a possible D gene (6 bases). Trimming left V 5 bases short and J 5 bases short, with 15 bases between. Germline values: CDR1 SGHAT, CDR2 FQNNGV. This CDR3 contains 14 residues.

The CDR3 DNA reads TGTGCCAGTAGTATAGACGGGGTTGGCACTGAAGCTTTCTTT. It yields the protein CASSIDGVGTEAFF. The V and J genes are TRBV19 and TRBJ1-1; D is undetermined. This CDR3 has 14 residues. Between the trimmed V and J ends, which lost 0 bases and 4 bases, there was a span of 9 bases. CDR1 is LNHDA, CDR2 SQIVND, per germline (reference sequence).

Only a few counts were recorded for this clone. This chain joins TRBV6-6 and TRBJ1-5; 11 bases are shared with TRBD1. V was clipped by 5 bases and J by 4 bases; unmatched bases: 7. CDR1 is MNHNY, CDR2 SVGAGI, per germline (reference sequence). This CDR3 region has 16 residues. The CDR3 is CASSHGGTGGNQPQHF. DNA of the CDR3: TGTGCCAGCAGTCACGGAGGGACAGGGGGAAATCAGCCCCAGCATTTT.

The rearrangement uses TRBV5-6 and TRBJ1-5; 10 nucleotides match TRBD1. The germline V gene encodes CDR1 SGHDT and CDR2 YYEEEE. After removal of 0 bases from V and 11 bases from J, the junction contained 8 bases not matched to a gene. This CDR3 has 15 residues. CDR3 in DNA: TGTGCCAGCAGCTTGGGACAGGGGGCAATAAAGACCCAGCATTTT. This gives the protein CASSLGQGAIKTQHF.

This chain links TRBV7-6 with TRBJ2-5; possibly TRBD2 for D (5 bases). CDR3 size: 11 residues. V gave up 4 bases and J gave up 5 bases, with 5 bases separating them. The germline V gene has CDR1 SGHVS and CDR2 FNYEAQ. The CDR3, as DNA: TGTGCCAGCAGCTCGGGGGAGACCCAGTACTTC. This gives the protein CASSSGETQYF.

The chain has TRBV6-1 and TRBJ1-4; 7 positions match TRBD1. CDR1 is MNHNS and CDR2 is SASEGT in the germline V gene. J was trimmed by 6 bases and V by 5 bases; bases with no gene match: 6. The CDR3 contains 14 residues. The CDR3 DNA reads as TGTGCCAGCAGTCGGGACAGCTCGTATGAAAAACTGTTTTTT. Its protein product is CASSRDSSYEKLFF.

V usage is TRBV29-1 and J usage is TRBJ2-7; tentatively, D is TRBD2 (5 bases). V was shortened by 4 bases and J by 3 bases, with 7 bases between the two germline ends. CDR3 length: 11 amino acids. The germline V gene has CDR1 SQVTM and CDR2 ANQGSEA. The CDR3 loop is CSVAAGYEQYF. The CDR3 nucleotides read TGCAGCGTTGCGGCGGGCTACGAGCAGTACTTC.

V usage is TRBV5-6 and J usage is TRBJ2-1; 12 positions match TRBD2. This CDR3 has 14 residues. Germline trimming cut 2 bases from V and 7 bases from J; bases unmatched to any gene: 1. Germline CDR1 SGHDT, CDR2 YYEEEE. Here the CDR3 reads CASSFLAGGNEQFF. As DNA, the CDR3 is TGTGCCAGCAGCTTCCTAGCGGGGGGGAATGAGCAGTTCTTC.

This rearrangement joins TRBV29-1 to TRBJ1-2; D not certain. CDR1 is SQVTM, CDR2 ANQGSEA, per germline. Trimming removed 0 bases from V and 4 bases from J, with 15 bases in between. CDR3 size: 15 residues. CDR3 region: CSVEEEGFRSYGYTF. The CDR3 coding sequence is TGCAGCGTTGAAGAAGAGGGATTTCGGAGCTATGGCTACACCTTC.

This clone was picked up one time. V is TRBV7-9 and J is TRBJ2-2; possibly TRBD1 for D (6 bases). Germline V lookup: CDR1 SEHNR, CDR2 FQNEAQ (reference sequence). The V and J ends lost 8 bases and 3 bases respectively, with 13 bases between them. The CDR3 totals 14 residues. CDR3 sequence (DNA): TGTGCCAGCCCTCCACAGGGTGACACCGGGGAGCTGTTTTTT. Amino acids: CASPPQGDTGELFF.

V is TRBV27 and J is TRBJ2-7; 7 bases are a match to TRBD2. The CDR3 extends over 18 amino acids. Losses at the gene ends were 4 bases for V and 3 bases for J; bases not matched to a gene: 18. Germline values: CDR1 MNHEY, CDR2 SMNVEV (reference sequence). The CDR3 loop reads CASSSMIGGSTSYYEQYF. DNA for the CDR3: TGTGCCAGCAGTTCCATGATCGGGGGGTCTACTTCGTACTACGAGCAGTACTTC.

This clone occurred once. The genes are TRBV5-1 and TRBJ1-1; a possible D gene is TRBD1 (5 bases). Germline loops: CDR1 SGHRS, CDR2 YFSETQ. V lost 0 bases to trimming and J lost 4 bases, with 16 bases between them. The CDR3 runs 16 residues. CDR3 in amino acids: CASSLVGAGPSTEAFF. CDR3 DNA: TGCGCCAGCAGCTTGGTAGGGGCAGGGCCCAGCACTGAAGCTTTCTTT.